These 16 T cell receptor beta chains were sequenced from one sample in a study of a mutant IDH1 vaccine in newly diagnosed glioma. Assay used: immunoSEQ multiplex PCR; TCRdb lists only in-frame clones, some missing. The sample lists tens of thousands of clones; roughly nine tenths were seen once. Time point reported: week 47, end of study. Doses consisted of 300 ug of mutant IDH1 20-mer peptide each, paired with topical imiquimod. Their antigens remain unidentified. The sample was PBMCs, taken from a glioma patient whose treatment included an IDH1 peptide vaccine. These receptors originate from a man aged 35-49 years with glioma.

J is TRBJ2-3 and V is TRBV18; a weak D match, TRBD1 (6 bases). Germline CDR1 KGHSH, CDR2 LQKENI. The length of the CDR3 is 15 residues. V was shortened by 3 bases and J by 0 bases, with 10 bases between the two germline ends. CDR3 in DNA: TGTGCCAGCTCACCGTGGACAGAGAGCACAGATACGCAGTATTTT. It translates to CASSPWTESTDTQYF.

The V and J genes are TRBV5-5 and TRBJ1-3; 10 bases fit TRBD1. Germline CDR1 is SGHKS and CDR2 is YYEKEE (reference sequence). The V and J ends lost 3 bases and 4 bases, in that order; junction bases with no gene match: 4. This CDR3 region has 15 residues. The CDR3 DNA follows: TGTGCCAGCAGCTGGGCGGGACAGGGGGGAAACACCATATATTTT. Translated, it gives CASSWAGQGGNTIYF. The variable domain in full, completed from reference TRBV5-5 and TRBJ1-3, reads DAGVTQSPTHLIKTRGQQVTLRCSPISGHKSVSWYQQVLGQGPQFIFQYYEKEERGRGNFPDRFSARQFPNYSSELNVNALLLGDSALYLCASSWAGQGGNTIYFGEGSWLTVV.

The V gene is TRBV11-3, the J gene TRBJ2-1; 9 bases line up with TRBD2. This CDR3 contains 16 residues. CDR1 and CDR2 (germline): SGHNT, YENEEA. V trimming: 5 bases; J trimming: 8 bases; junction bases outside the gene matches: 13. The CDR3 reads CASSPRSGSGSYEQFF. The CDR3 bases are TGTGCCAGCAGCCCCCGCAGCGGTAGCGGGAGCTATGAGCAGTTCTTC.

V gene TRBV19 combines with J gene TRBJ2-1; 8 bases line up with TRBD2. The CDR3 contains 19 residues. Germline V gene sequence: CDR1 LNHDA, CDR2 SQIVND (reference sequence). The V gene end was trimmed by 1 base and the J gene end by 3 bases; junction bases not matched to a gene: 14. The chain's CDR3 is CASSIVAALAGRGYNEQFF. The CDR3 nucleotides read TGTGCCAGTAGTATAGTGGCAGCGCTAGCGGGCAGGGGCTACAATGAGCAGTTCTTC.

This clone is a singleton in its sample. The chain combines TRBV4-1 with TRBJ1-5, with D possibly TRBD1 on 6 matching bases. Germline lookup yields CDR1 MGHRA and CDR2 YSYEKL. The CDR3 is 17 residues long. Trimming left V 3 bases short and J 1 base short, with 16 bases between. The CDR3 DNA follows: TGCGCCAGCAGCCACCCCAGGGCGGGGGCGAGCAATCAGCCCCAGCATTTT. Translation: CASSHPRAGASNQPQHF.

The chain links TRBV16 to TRBJ1-2; D unresolved. The CDR3 spans 15 residues. Looked up from germline, CDR1 is KGHSY and CDR2 is FQNENV. The V and J ends lost 0 bases and 2 bases respectively, with 10 bases between them. This CDR3 reads CASSQSGLTNYGYTF. CDR3 bases: TGTGCCAGCAGCCAATCAGGACTGACCAACTATGGCTACACCTTC.

The chain recombines TRBV10-1 with TRBJ2-3; TRBD2 is a possible D gene (6 bases). The germline V gene has CDR1 WNHNN and CDR2 SYGVQD (reference sequence). This CDR3 contains 14 residues. The V end was cut by 6 bases, the J end by 2 bases, with 12 bases between. The CDR3 DNA follows: TGCGCCAGCAGGGAGGGAGCCTCCACAGATACGCAGTATTTT. Its protein product is CASREGASTDTQYF.

The V gene is TRBV29-1, the J gene TRBJ1-2; a weak D match, TRBD1 (6 bases). The CDR3 spans 12 residues. With 4 bases removed from V and 3 bases from J, the gap between germline ends came to 9 bases. The germline V gene has CDR1 SQVTM and CDR2 ANQGSEA. The CDR3 region has the DNA TGCAGCGTTGTGAAGGGGGACTATGGCTACACCTTC. Its translation is CSVVKGDYGYTF.

The chain is built from TRBV27 and TRBJ1-6; 7 bases align to TRBD1. V lost 5 bases and J lost 8; bases outside the gene matches: 9. The CDR3 loop spans 15 amino acids. Looked up from germline, CDR1 is MNHEY and CDR2 is SMNVEV (reference sequence). CDR3 sequence reads: CASSPGGTVYSPLHF. The CDR3, as DNA: TGTGCCAGCAGTCCTGGCGGGACAGTCTATTCACCCCTCCACTTT.

This clone has a single count. V usage is TRBV6-6 and J usage is TRBJ1-6, with D uncertain. The CDR3 loop spans 14 amino acids. Germline CDR1 is MNHNY and CDR2 is SVGAGI (reference sequence). V was trimmed by 4 bases and J by 7 bases, leaving 11 bases between them. This CDR3 is CASSWGQANSPLHF. For the CDR3, the DNA is TGTGCCAGCAGTTGGGGTCAGGCGAATTCACCCCTCCACTTT.

The V call is TRBV15, the J call TRBJ1-1, with 11 bases matching TRBD1. Trimming cost V 0 bases and J 6 bases; bases outside gene matches: 6. Germline V CDR1 and CDR2: LNHNV, YYDKDF (reference sequence). The CDR3 is 16 amino acids. The CDR3 DNA reads as TGTGCCACCAGCAGAGATCTGGGACAGGGGGTCGCTGAAGCTTTCTTT. Translation gives CATSRDLGQGVAEAFF.

In DNA, the CDR3 is TGTGCCAGCAGTTTTCGCCGCGACAGGATGGGCTACACCTTC. This sequence encodes CASSFRRDRMGYTF. This sequence joins TRBV27 and TRBJ1-2; a weak D match, TRBD1 (6 bases). The CDR3 has 14 residues. V dropped 3 bases and J dropped 8 bases, with 16 bases sitting between them. The germline V gene has CDR1 MNHEY and CDR2 SMNVEV (reference sequence).

The V and J genes are TRBV6-5 and TRBJ1-5, with 7 bases identical to TRBD1. The length of the CDR3 is 15 residues. Germline CDR1 and CDR2: MNHEY and SVGAGI. V was pared by 6 bases and J by 1 base, with 6 bases of the junction left unmatched. The CDR3, as DNA: TGTGCCAGCAGCGCAGGGGGAGGGAGCAATCAGCCCCAGCATTTT. Translated, it gives CASSAGGGSNQPQHF.

The chain employs TRBV6-5 and TRBJ2-1, with D perhaps matching TRBD1 (6 bases). This CDR3 region has 16 residues. Germline CDR1 is MNHEY and CDR2 is SVGAGI. V was trimmed by 0 bases and J by 8 bases, leaving 17 bases between them. The CDR3 DNA reads as TGTGCCAGCAGTTACTCAGCAGGGGCCAAAGTCGATGAGCAGTTCTTC. Protein: CASSYSAGAKVDEQFF.

The rearrangement links TRBV4-3 to TRBJ1-5; D not resolved. V was shortened by 0 bases and J by 6 bases, with 6 bases between the two germline ends. The germline gives CDR1 LGHNA, CDR2 YSLEER. The CDR3 loop spans 13 amino acids. The CDR3 nucleotides read TGCGCCAGCAGCCAAGATGCCAGTCAGCCCCAGCATTTT. Its translation: CASSQDASQPQHF.

CDR3 DNA sequence: TGCGCCAGCAGCTTGACCAGGGACTCCTACGAGCAGTACGTC. Its translation is CASSLTRDSYEQYV. This chain joins TRBV5-1 and TRBJ2-7, with a tentative D call TRBD1 (5 bases). The CDR3 is 14 amino acids. The germline CDR1 and CDR2 sequences are SGHRS and YFSETQ. V was shortened by 1 base and J by 0 bases, with 8 bases between the two germline ends.